The 25 T cell receptor beta chains listed next were all sequenced from one sample in a study of blood T cell repertoires in COVID-19. Clones were sequenced by immunoSEQ multiplex PCR, and TCRdb holds only the in-frame ones, with some missing. The table has about 210,000 clones, 80% to 90% seen once; the top ten hold 9% to 12%. Sequencing was carried out using PBMCs or T cells enriched from blood (not recorded which). These receptors originate from a man in his late teens or twenties with acute COVID-19.

V usage is TRBV27 and J usage is TRBJ2-5; no definite D call. V dropped 8 bases and J dropped 2 bases, with 9 bases sitting between them. The V gene's germline CDR1 is MNHEY and CDR2 SMNVEV (reference sequence). This CDR3 has 12 amino acids. CDR3 region: CASGLSQETQYF. The CDR3 coding sequence is TGTGCCAGCGGGCTTTCTCAAGAGACCCAGTACTTC.

The chain uses TRBV12-5 and TRBJ2-6, with D possibly matching TRBD1 (6 bases). Germline V gene sequence: CDR1 LGHNT, CDR2 FRNRAP. V was pared by 6 bases and J by 2 bases, with 20 bases between. This CDR3 has 18 residues. The CDR3 reads CASGTVVTGTPGANVLTF. CDR3 nucleotides: TGTGCTAGTGGGACCGTAGTAACAGGGACCCCTGGGGCCAACGTCCTGACTTTC.

A single count supports this clone. V usage is TRBV27 and J usage is TRBJ2-7; no firm D call. Germline CDR1 MNHEY, CDR2 SMNVEV (reference sequence). This CDR3 region has 13 residues. Trimming removed 3 bases at V and 3 bases at J, with 9 bases between. The CDR3 coding sequence is TGTGCCAGCAGTTTGGGCCCTTACTACGAGCAGTACTTC. Its protein product is CASSLGPYYEQYF.

The chain employs TRBV6-4 and TRBJ1-1, with 8 bases aligning to TRBD1. Germline lookup yields CDR1 MRHNA and CDR2 SNTAGT. This CDR3 has 18 residues. The V and J ends lost 6 bases and 4 bases, in that order; junction bases with no gene match: 19. DNA for the CDR3: TGTGCCAGCAGGAGAGGGGGTAAATCAAGGACAGGGTGCACTGAAGCTTTCTTT. It yields the protein CASRRGGKSRTGCTEAFF.

The genes are TRBV19 and TRBJ1-2, with D possibly being TRBD1 (6 bases). The V end lost 3 bases, the J end lost 1 base, and 9 bases lay between the germline ends. Per the germline V gene, CDR1 is LNHDA and CDR2 is SQIVND (reference sequence). The CDR3 is 14 residues long. The CDR3 is CASSMLDSNYGYTF. The CDR3 nucleotides read TGTGCCAGTAGTATGCTGGACAGTAACTATGGCTACACCTTC.

This chain uses TRBV28 with TRBJ1-2; tentative D call: TRBD1 (6 bases). Per the germline V gene, CDR1 is MDHEN and CDR2 is SYDVKM. The CDR3 has 14 residues. V was pared by 7 bases and J by 4 bases, with 16 bases between. CDR3 sequence reads: CASIDTGRGYGYTF. CDR3 bases: TGTGCCAGCATCGACACGGGCAGGGGCTATGGCTACACCTTC.

The chain links TRBV5-4 to TRBJ2-7; D is perhaps TRBD1 (7 bases). Per the germline V gene, CDR1 is SGHNT and CDR2 is YYREEE (reference sequence). V lost 4 bases, J lost 2 bases, and 16 bases lay in between. This CDR3 has 15 residues. The DNA for the CDR3 is TGTGCCAGCAGCGGAACAGGGGAGGCTACCTACGAGCAGTACTTC. It translates to CASSGTGEATYEQYF.

CDR3 region: CASSPRTVQPQHF. CDR3 sequence (DNA): TGTGCCAGCAGTCCCCGGACAGTTCAGCCCCAGCATTTT. The gene calls are TRBV28 and TRBJ1-5; D may be TRBD1 (6 bases). V was shortened by 5 bases and J by 6 bases, with 11 bases between the two germline ends. This CDR3 is 13 amino acids long. Looked up from germline, CDR1 is MDHEN and CDR2 is SYDVKM.

V and J are TRBV28 and TRBJ1-5; no definite D call. The V gene lost 4 bases and the J gene lost 6 bases, with 16 bases spanning the gap. CDR1 and CDR2 from the germline V gene are MDHEN and SYDVKM. This CDR3 region has 15 residues. CDR3 sequence reads: CASSSPSEVSQPQHF. The CDR3 DNA reads TGTGCCAGCAGTTCACCGTCCGAGGTGAGTCAGCCCCAGCATTTT.

The chain is built from TRBV23-1 and TRBJ2-7, with 7 bases lining up with TRBD2. TRBV23-1 falls under the ORF class, with uncertain function. V dropped 8 bases and J dropped 2; count of bases not matched to a gene: 6. The CDR3 has 13 residues. The CDR3 nucleotides are TGCGCCAGCCCGCCGGGGGGACCCTACGAGCAGTACTTC. Translating it yields CASPPGGPYEQYF.

The chain is built from TRBV5-1 and TRBJ2-1; D is possibly TRBD2 (6 bases). The V gene lost 2 bases and the J gene lost 10 bases, with 22 bases spanning the gap. Germline CDR1 is SGHRS and CDR2 is YFSETQ. CDR3 size: 16 residues. The CDR3 DNA sequence: TGCGCCAGCAGCTTTTTGAGTAGCGGAGCCTTCGGGGAGCAGTTCTTC. The encoded protein is CASSFLSSGAFGEQFF.

The V call is TRBV28, the J call TRBJ2-1, with 8 positions matching TRBD2. The CDR3 extends over 17 amino acids. Losses at the gene ends were 6 bases for V and 0 bases for J; bases not matched to a gene: 10. The V gene's germline CDR1 is MDHEN and CDR2 SYDVKM. The CDR3 DNA sequence: TGTGCCAGCAGCAACCTCCTAGCGGGTCGCTCCTACAATGAGCAGTTCTTC. It encodes CASSNLLAGRSYNEQFF.

The V and J genes are TRBV13 and TRBJ2-7, with TRBD2 matching 7 bases. The CDR3 has 14 amino acids. The trim removed 3 bases at V and 1 base at J, leaving 3 bases unmatched. Germline CDR1 reads PRHDT; CDR2 reads FYEKMQ (reference sequence). CDR3 loop: CASSLGRGSYEQYF. The CDR3, as DNA: TGTGCCAGCAGCTTGGGGAGGGGTTCCTACGAGCAGTACTTC.

The V call is TRBV28, the J call TRBJ2-3; 7 bases are shared with TRBD2. This CDR3 comprises 14 residues. The junction had 4 bases not matched to a gene; V was cut back by 4 bases and J by 3 bases. The V gene's germline CDR1 is MDHEN and CDR2 SYDVKM. CDR3 DNA: TGTGCCAGCAGTTCGGGAGGTGCAACAGATACGCAGTATTTT. It yields the protein CASSSGGATDTQYF.

The chain uses TRBV25-1 and TRBJ1-1; no firm D call. CDR3 length: 14 amino acids. Germline lookup yields CDR1 MGHDK and CDR2 SYGVNS. Trimming left V 3 bases short and J 3 bases short, with 11 bases between. The CDR3 sequence is CASSDPYSDTEAFF. The CDR3 DNA is TGTGCCAGCAGTGATCCGTACTCGGACACTGAAGCTTTCTTT. The whole variable domain, remainder taken from reference TRBV25-1 and TRBJ1-1, is EADIYQTPRYLVIGTGKKITLECSQTMGHDKMYWYQQDPGMELHLIHYSYGVNSTEKGDLSSESTVSRIRTEHFPLTLESARPSHTSQYLCASSDPYSDTEAFFGQGTRLTVV.

The chain employs TRBV11-3 and TRBJ1-1; D ambiguous. The CDR3 has 15 amino acids. CDR1 and CDR2 from the germline V gene are SGHNT and YENEEA. Trimming pared 3 bases from V and 3 bases from J, leaving 14 bases between. The CDR3: CASSLRVDGHTEAFF. CDR3 nucleotides: TGTGCCAGCAGCTTGCGGGTGGACGGTCACACTGAAGCTTTCTTT.

The chain carries TRBV25-1 and TRBJ2-7; D may be TRBD1 (6 bases). V dropped 5 bases and J dropped 3 bases, with 17 bases sitting between them. Per germline, CDR1 MGHDK and CDR2 SYGVNS. The CDR3 is 15 residues long. CDR3 DNA sequence: TGTGCCAGCAGTTCAAGGTCAGGGGTTAGCTACGAGCAGTACTTC. Encoded protein: CASSSRSGVSYEQYF.

The chain employs TRBV4-2 and TRBJ2-7, with a tentative D call TRBD2 (5 bases). Germline lookup yields CDR1 LGHNA and CDR2 YNFKEQ. The CDR3 extends over 17 amino acids. V was clipped by 0 bases and J by 4 bases, with 19 bases between them. The chain's CDR3 is CASSQEDGESSAYEQYF. In DNA, the CDR3 is TGTGCCAGCAGCCAAGAAGACGGGGAAAGTTCGGCGTACGAGCAGTACTTC.

V gene TRBV11-2 combines with J gene TRBJ1-6, with D hard to call. Germline V CDR1 and CDR2: SGHAT, FQNNGV. CDR3 length: 16 amino acids. V was clipped by 5 bases and J by 0 bases, with 11 bases between them. The chain's CDR3 is CASSPFGSSYNSPLHF. The CDR3 DNA sequence: TGTGCCAGCAGCCCGTTTGGGAGCTCCTATAATTCACCCCTCCACTTT.

The chain combines TRBV28 with TRBJ1-5; D uncertain. Trimming took off 6 bases at V and 5 bases at J, with 17 bases between the two ends. The CDR3 runs 15 residues. In germline, CDR1 is MDHEN, CDR2 SYDVKM. The CDR3 DNA reads as TGTGCCAGCAGGAGCGCCGGGGTTTTGGATCAGCCCCAGCATTTT. It codes for CASRSAGVLDQPQHF.

In regard to this clone: A read error may produce the germline difference seen at one junction end. The rearrangement joins TRBV28 to TRBJ2-1, with TRBD2 matching 8 bases. The germline CDR1 and CDR2 sequences are MDHEN and SYDVKM. The length of the CDR3 is 16 residues. The CDR3 bases are TGTGCCTGCAGGCGGACGGGGGGGGCCAGGGGCAATGAGCAGTTCTTC. It is translated as CACRRTGGARGNEQFF. Full variable domain (rest looked up from reference TRBV28 and TRBJ2-1): DVKVTQSSRYLVKRTGEKVFLECVQDMDHENMFWYRQDPGLGLRLIYFSYDVKMKEKGDIPEGYSVSREKKERFSLILESASTNQTSMYLCACRRTGGARGNEQFFGPGTRLTVL.

This chain links TRBV27 with TRBJ2-2, with a possible D match to TRBD2 (6 bases). Trimming took off 7 bases at V and 2 bases at J, with 17 bases between the two ends. Germline V gene lookup returns CDR1 MNHEY and CDR2 SMNVEV (reference sequence). The CDR3 loop spans 16 amino acids. The DNA for the CDR3 is TGTGCCAGCAAATCCTCCGGGAGAGAAAACACCGGGGAGCTGTTTTTT. It yields the protein CASKSSGRENTGELFF.

The chain employs TRBV5-1 and TRBJ2-1, with 11 bases that match TRBD2. Germline V gives CDR1 SGHRS, CDR2 YFSETQ. The length of the CDR3 is 15 residues. Unmatched junction bases numbered 3, after V lost 0 bases and J lost 7 bases. Written as DNA, the CDR3 is TGCGCCAGCAGCTTGGTAGCGGGAGGGGGGAATGAGCAGTTCTTC. It is translated as CASSLVAGGGNEQFF.

The CDR3 sequence is CASSSPGLANLNEQFF. CDR3 nucleotides: TGTGCCAGCAGCTCACCGGGACTAGCGAACCTCAATGAGCAGTTCTTC. The rearrangement joins TRBV11-2 to TRBJ2-1; 10 bases fit TRBD2. The CDR3 extends over 16 amino acids. The J segment lost 6 bases and the V segment lost 4 bases, leaving 9 bases of the junction unmatched. Per the germline V gene, CDR1 is SGHAT and CDR2 is FQNNGV.

This chain connects TRBV7-3 to TRBJ2-3; D perhaps matches TRBD1 (6 bases). This CDR3 has 13 residues. The germline V gene encodes CDR1 SGHTA and CDR2 FQGTGA. The V end lost 5 bases, the J end lost 5 bases, and 11 bases lay between the germline ends. CDR3 region: CASSRRGGDTQYF. In DNA, the CDR3 is TGTGCCAGCAGCAGAAGAGGGGGAGATACGCAGTATTTT.